The 25 T cell receptor beta chains presented below share a single source sample, sequenced in a study of monozygotic twins with inflammatory bowel disease. Reanalyzing the 5' RACE reads, TCRdb keeps one entry per CDR3 protein, without DNA. This table lists a few hundred thousand distinct CDR3 sequences. The sequenced sample was blood. The source is a human donor with ulcerative colitis or Crohn's disease, or a healthy co-twin of an affected twin (not recorded which).

The V gene is TRBV7-7, the J gene TRBJ2-7. From germline, CDR1 is SSHAT and CDR2 FNYEAQ (reference sequence). The CDR3 has 13 amino acids. The CDR3 reads CASSLGEQNEQYF.

The chain has TRBV7-8 and TRBJ1-2; there is no DNA to check the TCRdb D call of TRBD1. This CDR3 spans 15 amino acids. The germline CDR1 and CDR2 sequences are SGHVS and FQNEAQ. CDR3 sequence: CASSLISRADYGYTF.

This rearrangement joins TRBV7-2 to TRBJ2-7. Germline values: CDR1 SGHTA, CDR2 FQGNSA. The length of the CDR3 is 12 residues. The CDR3 loop reads CASSLALGVSYF.

The rearrangement links TRBV5-1 to TRBJ1-2. This CDR3 comprises 12 residues. Germline V gene lookup returns CDR1 SGHRS and CDR2 YFSETQ. The CDR3 loop is CASSLEGNGYTF.

The V and J genes are TRBV30 and TRBJ1-5. The germline gives CDR1 GTSNPN, CDR2 SVGIG (reference sequence). The CDR3 is made up of 14 amino acids. This chain's CDR3 is CAWSRVSGNQPQHF.

The chain carries TRBV20-1 and TRBJ2-5; TCRdb gives TRBD1 as the D gene, but with no DNA this cannot be confirmed. Germline CDR1 is DFQATT and CDR2 is SNEGSKA (reference sequence). The CDR3 covers 15 residues. The CDR3: CSACGQGDVWETQYF.

The chain joins TRBV12-3 or TRBV12-4 to TRBJ2-4; the D gene TCRdb calls, TRBD1, cannot be checked with no DNA. This CDR3 has 14 amino acids. This chain's CDR3 is CASRAQGAGNIQYF.

The chain carries TRBV4-2 and TRBJ1-1; lacking DNA, the TRBD1 call made by TCRdb goes unchecked. Germline-derived CDR1 and CDR2 are LGHNA and YNFKEQ. The CDR3 contains 16 residues. CDR3: CASSQDVTGLNTEAFF.

V usage is TRBV9 and J usage is TRBJ1-4; TCRdb proposes TRBD1, but this gene call is untestable without DNA. The CDR3 sequence is 15 residues long. Germline CDR1 SGDLS, CDR2 YYNGEE. The CDR3 protein is CASSVSTGINEKLFF.

The rearrangement uses TRBV5-1 and TRBJ2-3; TCRdb names TRBD2, which stays unverified in the absence of DNA. Germline values: CDR1 SGHRS, CDR2 YFSETQ. The CDR3 sequence is 17 residues long. CDR3 in amino acids: CASSLEPLAGRTDTQYF.

The chain combines TRBV29-1 with TRBJ2-7; the D call of TRBD2 rests on TCRdb alone, since no DNA is present to check it. Germline V gene sequence: CDR1 SQVTM, CDR2 ANQGSEA. The CDR3 totals 15 residues. The CDR3 reads CSATGTSGRIYEQYF.

J is TRBJ2-5 and V is TRBV20-1; TCRdb reports TRBD2, a call that lacks DNA to check it against. The CDR3 has 14 residues. The germline CDR1 and CDR2 sequences are DFQATT and SNEGSKA (reference sequence). The CDR3 reads CSAWTSGGRETQYF.

This chain links TRBV5-1 with TRBJ1-2; TCRdb proposes TRBD1, but this gene call is untestable without DNA. Germline-derived CDR1 and CDR2 are SGHRS and YFSETQ. The CDR3 loop spans 15 amino acids. This CDR3 reads CASSFGAGGDYGYTF.

The chain employs TRBV29-1 and TRBJ2-1; the D call of TRBD1 rests on TCRdb alone, since no DNA is present to check it. Germline values: CDR1 SQVTM, CDR2 ANQGSEA. The CDR3 totals 16 residues. CDR3 region: CSARGAQGVYYNEQFF.

V is TRBV5-1 and J is TRBJ2-7; TCRdb's assignment of TRBD1 cannot be checked, as there is no DNA. The germline CDR1 and CDR2 sequences are SGHRS and YFSETQ. The CDR3 is made up of 16 amino acids. The CDR3 spells CASSLGLSGRLSEQYF.

The chain couples TRBV6-5 to TRBJ2-1; absent DNA, TCRdb's TRBD1 call cannot be checked. The CDR3 is 17 amino acids. Germline V gene lookup returns CDR1 MNHEY and CDR2 SVGAGI. This CDR3 reads CASRGGRGSMRMGEQFF.

The chain is built from TRBV5-1 and TRBJ1-1; TCRdb designates TRBD1, a call that cannot be tested without DNA. The CDR3 is 15 amino acids. Per germline, CDR1 SGHRS and CDR2 YFSETQ. The CDR3 sequence: CASSLGAGRNTEAFF. The variable domain in full, with the rest retrieved from reference TRBV5-1 and TRBJ1-1, is KAGVTQTPRYLIKTRGQQVTLSCSPISGHRSVSWYQQTPGQGLQFLFEYFSETQRNKGNFPGRFSGRQFSNSRSEMNVSTLELGDSALYLCASSLGAGRNTEAFFGQGTRLTVV.

The rearrangement joins TRBV6-1 to TRBJ2-6; checking the TCRdb D call of TRBD2 is not possible without DNA. The germline CDR1 and CDR2 sequences are MNHNS and SASEGT. The CDR3 is 18 residues long. The CDR3 loop reads CASSDIGLAGSGANVLTF.

This rearrangement joins TRBV6-1 to TRBJ2-5; TCRdb lists TRBD2, though no DNA is available to test this call. Germline lookup yields CDR1 MNHNS and CDR2 SASEGT. This CDR3 has 16 amino acids. This CDR3 reads CASSRLAGGFQETQYF.

The rearrangement joins TRBV12-3 or TRBV12-4 to TRBJ1-6. The CDR3 runs to 16 residues. This CDR3 is CASSLGRSSYNSPLHF.

The rearrangement joins TRBV29-1 to TRBJ2-7; checking the TCRdb D call of TRBD1 is not possible without DNA. In germline, CDR1 is SQVTM, CDR2 ANQGSEA. The CDR3 length is 13 residues. CDR3 sequence reads: CSASQGAANEQYF.

The chain links TRBV12-3 or TRBV12-4 to TRBJ2-7; as DNA is missing, the TRBD2 call by TCRdb cannot be tested. CDR3 length equals 15 residues. CDR3 amino acids: CASSLGGLDPYEQYF.

The rearrangement joins TRBV5-4 to TRBJ2-5; TCRdb picks TRBD1, but there is no DNA to check that call. The CDR3 has 14 amino acids. The germline gives CDR1 SGHNT, CDR2 YYREEE (reference sequence). The CDR3 is CASSRRDSRLTQYF.

This rearrangement joins TRBV7-9 to TRBJ1-6; TCRdb's D call, TRBD1, is unchecked because there is no DNA. Germline V gives CDR1 SEHNR, CDR2 FQNEAQ (reference sequence). This CDR3 region has 15 residues. CDR3 sequence: CASSLGTGGHQALHF.

The gene calls are TRBV20-1 and TRBJ2-7; the TCRdb call, TRBD2, lacks DNA for checking. The CDR3 sequence is 13 residues long. Germline CDR1 reads DFQATT; CDR2 reads SNEGSKA (reference sequence). The CDR3 loop is CRVAGGITYEQYF.